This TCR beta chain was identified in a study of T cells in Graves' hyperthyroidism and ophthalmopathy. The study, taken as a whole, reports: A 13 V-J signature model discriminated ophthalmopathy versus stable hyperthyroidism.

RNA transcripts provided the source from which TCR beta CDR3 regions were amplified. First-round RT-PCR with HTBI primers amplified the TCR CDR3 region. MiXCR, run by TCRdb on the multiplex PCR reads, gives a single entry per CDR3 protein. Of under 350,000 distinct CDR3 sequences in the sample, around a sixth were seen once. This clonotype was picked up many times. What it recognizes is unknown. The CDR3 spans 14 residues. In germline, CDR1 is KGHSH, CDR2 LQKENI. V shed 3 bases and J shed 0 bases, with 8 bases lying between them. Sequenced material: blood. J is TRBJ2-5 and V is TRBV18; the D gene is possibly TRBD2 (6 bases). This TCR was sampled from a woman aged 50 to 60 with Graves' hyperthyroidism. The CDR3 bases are TGTGCCAGCTCACCGACTAGGGACCAAGAGACCCAGTACTTC. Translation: CASSPTRDQETQYF.